Below are 18 T cell receptor beta chains sequenced from a single sample in a study of brain T cells in children with intractable seizures. The data were produced by immunoSEQ multiplex PCR, yet TCRdb's version contains in-frame clones alone and is incomplete. The sample holds about 41,000 clones, 90% seen once. The sequencing used peripheral blood, collected at surgery. These receptor sequences come from a girl aged 2 to 10 with tuberous sclerosis and intractable seizures.

The chain combines TRBV6-4 with TRBJ1-2; TRBD1 matches at 9 bases. Germline loops: CDR1 MRHNA, CDR2 SNTAGT. The CDR3 loop spans 14 amino acids. The ends lost 6 bases at V and 2 bases at J; junction bases unmatched: 4. The CDR3 sequence is CASSRTGENYGYTF. The CDR3 coding sequence is TGTGCCAGCAGCAGGACAGGGGAAAACTATGGCTACACCTTC.

A few counts support this clone. The chain uses TRBV6-5 and TRBJ1-4; TRBD1 matches 7 bases. V trimming: 2 bases; J trimming: 6 bases; junction bases outside the gene matches: 6. Germline CDR1 reads MNHEY; CDR2 reads SVGAGI. This CDR3 has 15 amino acids. The CDR3 here is CASSYDFRGDEKLFF. CDR3 in DNA: TGTGCCAGCAGTTACGATTTCAGGGGGGATGAAAAACTGTTTTTT.

V and J are TRBV30 and TRBJ2-7; 9 nucleotides agree with TRBD2. Losses at the gene ends were 4 bases for V and 6 bases for J; bases not matched to a gene: 10. The CDR3 consists of 14 residues. Germline loops: CDR1 GTSNPN, CDR2 SVGIG (reference sequence). The CDR3 DNA follows: TGTGCCTGGAAACTTGGCGGGGGGGCTTTCGAGCAGTACTTC. Its translation is CAWKLGGGAFEQYF.

This chain joins TRBV12-5 and TRBJ1-1; D possibly corresponds to TRBD1 (5 bases). The CDR3 covers 14 residues. The germline CDR1 and CDR2 sequences are LGHNT and FRNRAP. V was clipped by 2 bases and J by 5 bases, with 12 bases between them. CDR3 DNA sequence: TGTGCTAGTGGTTTGAGTGGCAGGGCGACTGAAGCTTTCTTT. It yields the protein CASGLSGRATEAFF.

This chain connects TRBV24-1 to TRBJ2-1; 10 nucleotides agree with TRBD2. The V gene end was trimmed by 3 bases and the J gene end by 5 bases; junction bases not matched to a gene: 3. The germline V gene encodes CDR1 KGHDR and CDR2 SFDVKD. The CDR3 loop spans 15 amino acids. The DNA of the CDR3 is TGTGCCACCAGTGATGTAGCGGGGGGCCACAATGAGCAGTTCTTC. Protein product: CATSDVAGGHNEQFF.

Only one count was recorded for this clone. The chain has TRBV10-2 and TRBJ1-6; D might be TRBD1 (5 bases). This CDR3 region has 16 residues. In germline, CDR1 is WSHSY, CDR2 SAAADI. V lost 6 bases to trimming and J lost 7 bases, with 19 bases between them. The CDR3 protein is CASRERMGPTNSPLHF. CDR3 DNA sequence: TGCGCCAGCAGGGAGAGGATGGGACCGACGAATTCACCCCTCCACTTT.

The chain links TRBV9 to TRBJ2-3; D gene unclear. The length of the CDR3 is 13 residues. Germline V gives CDR1 SGDLS, CDR2 YYNGEE. The germline V and J ends were trimmed by 5 bases and 2 bases, with 9 bases remaining between them. The CDR3 protein is CASSVPSTDTQYF. CDR3 in DNA: TGTGCCAGCAGTGTTCCCTCCACAGATACGCAGTATTTT.

The table lists this clone with a count of one. The rearrangement links TRBV6-2 or TRBV6-3 to TRBJ1-5; D might be TRBD1 (5 bases). CDR3 length: 13 residues. V was clipped by 2 bases and J by 6 bases, with 8 bases between them. The germline V gene has CDR1 MNHEY and CDR2 SVGEGT. The CDR3 sequence is CASSYEGSQPQHF. CDR3 nucleotides: TGTGCCAGCAGTTACGAGGGGAGTCAGCCCCAGCATTTT.

This clone was seen more than once but under ten times. This chain links TRBV9 with TRBJ1-2, with D hard to call. The V gene lost 1 base and the J gene lost 10 bases, with 8 bases spanning the gap. CDR1 SGDLS and CDR2 YYNGEE come from the germline V gene. The CDR3 totals 11 residues. Here the CDR3 reads CASSVRGFYTF. The CDR3 DNA is TGTGCCAGCAGCGTACGGGGATTCTACACCTTC.

The chain carries TRBV19 and TRBJ1-2; 7 bases fit TRBD1. CDR3 length equals 14 residues. V shed 6 bases and J 3 bases; nucleotides not matched to a gene: 7. Germline V gene data show CDR1 as LNHDA and CDR2 as SQIVND (reference sequence). The CDR3 DNA reads as TGTGCCAGTAGAAGACAGGGTGAAGACTATGGCTACACCTTC. Amino acids: CASRRQGEDYGYTF.

The CDR3 coding sequence is TGTGCCAGCAGCTTGTGGAAGGGGGCAGGAAGCAATCAGCCCCAGCATTTT. Amino acid sequence: CASSLWKGAGSNQPQHF. The rearrangement joins TRBV5-6 to TRBJ1-5, with TRBD1 matching over 7 bases. This CDR3 spans 17 amino acids. The germline CDR1 and CDR2 sequences are SGHDT and YYEEEE. V shed 1 base and J 1 base; nucleotides not matched to a gene: 8.

This clone has only one observation. The CDR3: CASSQYGGAYNEQFF. The CDR3 DNA follows: TGTGCCAGCAGCCAATACGGGGGGGCCTACAATGAGCAGTTCTTC. The chain uses TRBV3-1 (or the pseudogene TRBV3-2) and TRBJ2-1, with 8 bases identical to TRBD2. J gave up 2 bases and V 2 bases, and 2 bases lay outside the gene matches. Germline-derived CDR1 and CDR2 are LGHDT and YNNKEL (reference sequence). This CDR3 has 15 residues.

This clone was picked up one time. This chain links TRBV7-2 with TRBJ1-6; maybe TRBD1 (5 bases). Germline CDR1 SGHTA, CDR2 FQGNSA. This CDR3 has 14 residues. Trimming removed 1 base from V and 9 bases from J, with 10 bases in between. In DNA form, the CDR3 reads TGTGCCAGCAGCTTAGATTGGGGGATTTCACCCCTCCACTTT. Translation gives CASSLDWGISPLHF.

This sequence joins TRBV7-3 and TRBJ2-1; the D gene is possibly TRBD1 (5 bases). Germline V gives CDR1 SGHTA, CDR2 FQGTGA. The CDR3 sequence is 17 residues long. The V gene lost 2 bases and the J gene lost 0 bases, with 14 bases spanning the gap. CDR3 residues: CASSLFDRWVSYNEQFF. The CDR3 DNA sequence: TGTGCCAGCAGCTTATTTGACAGATGGGTCTCCTACAATGAGCAGTTCTTC.

V usage is TRBV3-1 (or the pseudogene TRBV3-2) and J usage is TRBJ2-7; D possibly matches TRBD1 or TRBD2 (5 bases each). Germline V gene data show CDR1 as LGHDT and CDR2 as YNNKEL (reference sequence). CDR3 length: 17 residues. V was clipped by 0 bases and J by 0 bases, with 15 bases between them. CDR3 bases: TGTGCCAGCAGCCAAGAGGGTGTTGGGGGTTTCTCCTACGAGCAGTACTTC. It encodes CASSQEGVGGFSYEQYF.

The chain couples TRBV4-1 to TRBJ1-2; no definite D call. This CDR3 is 13 amino acids long. CDR1 is MGHRA and CDR2 is YSYEKL in the germline V gene. Deletions cut 2 bases from V and 4 bases from J, with 8 bases between. The CDR3 DNA reads TGCGCCAGCAGCCAACACACGGGCTATGGCTACACCTTC. It encodes CASSQHTGYGYTF.

V is TRBV5-1 and J is TRBJ1-2; tentative D call: TRBD1 (5 bases). Germline V CDR1 and CDR2: SGHRS, YFSETQ. Trimming took off 2 bases at V and 8 bases at J, with 10 bases between the two ends. The CDR3 has 12 residues. The CDR3 is CASSFDRRGYTF. As DNA, the CDR3 is TGCGCCAGCAGCTTCGACAGAAGGGGCTACACCTTC. Together with reference TRBV5-1 and TRBJ1-2, the CDR3 gives the full variable domain: KAGVTQTPRYLIKTRGQQVTLSCSPISGHRSVSWYQQTPGQGLQFLFEYFSETQRNKGNFPGRFSGRQFSNSRSEMNVSTLELGDSALYLCASSFDRRGYTFGSGTRLTVV.

This chain links TRBV2 with TRBJ2-7; the D is unclear. Trimming left V 6 bases short and J 3 bases short, with 18 bases between. The CDR3 contains 15 residues. CDR1 and CDR2 (germline): SNHLY, FYNNEI. Here the CDR3 reads CASRLDLKRIYEQYV. The CDR3 DNA is TGTGCCAGCAGACTGGACCTTAAAAGGATCTACGAGCAGTACGTC.